The subject of this entry is one T cell receptor beta chain. Its antigen remains unidentified. Only in-frame clones appear in the TCRdb table, and some are missing; sequencing was by immunoSEQ multiplex PCR. The repertoire holds around 93,000 clones, around nine tenths seen once, with 5.5% to 7% in the top ten. The entry originates in a study of graft-versus-host responses after intestinal transplantation. Study as a whole: Those transplanted obtained multivisceral, liver-intestinal, or isolated intestinal grafts. Every one of the recipients received anti-thymocyte globulin induction and afterwards took tacrolimus and steroids for about 3 years. General observations from the study: Association was observed between peak circulating GvH clone levels and early post-transplant HvG declines. Some patients had graft-donor T cell macrochimerism. In their allografts, the ratios of graft-versus-host to host-versus-graft T cell clones were high.

Germline V gene data show CDR1 as SGHNT and CDR2 as YYREEE (reference sequence). The CDR3 runs 12 residues. V dropped 0 bases and J dropped 5 bases, with 5 bases sitting between them. The chain uses TRBV5-4 and TRBJ1-1; D is unresolved. This receptor was obtained from a human donor who received an intestinal transplant. This specimen was unstimulated CD8+ T cells sorted from spleen or lymph node cells, taken before intestinal transplant. CDR3 in amino acids: CASSLGQTEAFF. The CDR3 DNA is TGTGCCAGCAGCTTGGGGCAGACTGAAGCTTTCTTT.